A single sample gave rise to the 9 T cell receptor beta chains below, sequenced in a study of blood T cell repertoires in COVID-19. Profiling relied on immunoSEQ multiplex PCR, and the TCRdb table lists in-frame clones only, not all of them. The profile shows more than 85,000 clones, about four fifths of them singletons. Sequencing was done on a sample of peripheral blood. These receptors originate from a woman aged 70 to 79 with acute or convalescent COVID-19.

V usage is TRBV24-1 and J usage is TRBJ2-5, with D possibly matching TRBD1 (6 bases). The V gene lost 10 bases and the J gene lost 5 bases, with 13 bases spanning the gap. Germline V gene data show CDR1 as KGHDR and CDR2 as SFDVKD. The CDR3 runs 12 residues. CDR3 nucleotides: TGTGCCACAGGACATCAGGGGGAGACCCAGTACTTC. Amino acids: CATGHQGETQYF.

V and J are TRBV6-1 and TRBJ2-1; D possibly corresponds to TRBD1 (5 bases). This CDR3 has 20 amino acids. V gave up 2 bases and J gave up 0 bases, with 23 bases separating them. Germline assignment: CDR1 MNHNS and CDR2 SASEGT. In nucleotides, the CDR3 is TGTGCCAGCAGTGAAAAGGCAACAGGCGACTGGGCTAGCTCCTACAATGAGCAGTTCTTC. It yields the protein CASSEKATGDWASSYNEQFF.

V usage is TRBV10-3 and J usage is TRBJ1-1; 7 bases map to TRBD1. The junction had 8 bases not matched to a gene; V was cut back by 6 bases and J by 4 bases. The germline gives CDR1 ENHRY, CDR2 SYGVKD. The CDR3 covers 14 residues. The CDR3 DNA reads as TGTGCCATCAGGTTACAGGGGAGCGGCACTGAAGCTTTCTTT. Amino acids: CAIRLQGSGTEAFF.

This chain joins TRBV5-4 and TRBJ2-5, with D perhaps TRBD2 (6 bases). Germline values: CDR1 SGHNT, CDR2 YYREEE (reference sequence). The CDR3 consists of 15 residues. V lost 0 bases and J lost 2, with 11 bases in between. The CDR3 spells CASSLVIAAQETQYF. CDR3 in DNA: TGTGCCAGCAGCTTGGTTATAGCGGCTCAAGAGACCCAGTACTTC.

The V call is TRBV11-2, the J call TRBJ1-4; 8 bases line up with TRBD1. In germline, CDR1 is SGHAT, CDR2 FQNNGV. The J segment lost 8 bases and the V segment lost 0 bases, leaving 5 bases of the junction unmatched. This CDR3 is built from 15 residues. CDR3 sequence: CASSLETGAREKLFF. CDR3 nucleotide sequence: TGTGCCAGCAGCTTAGAGACAGGGGCTAGGGAAAAACTGTTTTTT.

This chain connects TRBV28 to TRBJ1-2, with unresolved D. The germline V gene has CDR1 MDHEN and CDR2 SYDVKM. V shed 0 bases and J shed 8 bases, with 13 bases lying between them. The CDR3 contains 14 residues. The CDR3 spells CASSLWVGAWGYTF. The CDR3 nucleotides are TGTGCCAGCAGTTTATGGGTGGGCGCTTGGGGCTACACCTTC.

The chain links TRBV4-3 to TRBJ2-7; the D gene is possibly TRBD1 (6 bases). This CDR3 contains 16 residues. Germline CDR1 LGHNA, CDR2 YSLEER. Trimming pared 0 bases from V and 4 bases from J, leaving 16 bases between. Here the CDR3 reads CASSQEANPQGYEQYF. In nucleotides, the CDR3 is TGCGCCAGCAGCCAAGAGGCCAACCCGCAGGGGTACGAGCAGTACTTC.

The sample holds a few counts of this clone. This chain links TRBV18 with TRBJ1-5; 10 bases line up with TRBD1. CDR1 is KGHSH, CDR2 LQKENI, per germline. J gave up 6 bases and V 5 bases, and 7 bases lay outside the gene matches. The CDR3 contains 15 residues. The CDR3 here is CASSADRGLTQPQHF. CDR3 in DNA: TGTGCCAGCTCAGCCGACAGGGGGCTGACTCAGCCCCAGCATTTT.

The rearrangement uses TRBV10-2 and TRBJ2-1; the match to TRBD2 covers 7 bases. This CDR3 is 16 amino acids long. Trimming took 0 bases from V and 7 from J; bases not matched to a gene: 9. Germline V gives CDR1 WSHSY, CDR2 SAAADI. CDR3 DNA sequence: TGCGCCAGCAGTGAGTCGGCACTAGCGAGTACTAATGAGCAGTTCTTC. Its translation is CASSESALASTNEQFF.